This T cell receptor (beta chain) came from a study of blood T cell repertoires in COVID-19. The protocol was immunoSEQ multiplex PCR, while the TCRdb copy is restricted to in-frame clones and leaves out a portion. The repertoire includes roughly 250,000 clones, 65% to 90% of them detected once, and roughly 7% sits in the top ten. This clone was picked up one time. Sequencing was carried out using peripheral blood. The TCR was taken from a woman in her fifties or sixties with acute or convalescent COVID-19.

CDR3 residues: CASSRDKGLGYTF. The CDR3 DNA is TGTGCCAGCAGCCGGGACAAGGGGTTAGGCTACACCTTC. The chain is built from TRBV7-8 and TRBJ1-2; a weak D match, TRBD1 (6 bases). The germline V gene has CDR1 SGHVS and CDR2 FQNEAQ. This CDR3 region has 13 residues. V lost 5 bases, J lost 8 bases, and 15 bases lay in between.